Sequencing of this T cell receptor beta chain was carried out in a study of shared clonotypes between healthy human individuals. As defined, naive CD8 cells were CD45RO-negative and positively selected for CCR7, with terminally differentiated effector memory CD45RA+ cells excluded. The germline V and J ends were trimmed by 7 bases and 5 bases, with 9 bases remaining between them. CDR3 length equals 12 residues. Germline CDR1 and CDR2: MDHEN and SYDVKM. When replicate PCRs were run on sorted subsets, they used 150 to 200 ng DNA, about 30,000 T cell genomes. Profiling relied on immunoSEQ multiplex PCR, and the TCRdb table lists in-frame clones only, not all of them. The sample includes 660,000 or so clones, about 96% of them seen just once.

Sequencing was carried out using naive CD8+ T cells sorted from blood. The source is a woman aged 30 to 39 in good health. V usage is TRBV28 and J usage is TRBJ1-5; D gene ambiguous. The CDR3 nucleotides are TGTGCCAGCACGGGTGGGTATCAGCCCCAGCATTTT. The encoded protein is CASTGGYQPQHF.